Each of the 4 T cell receptor beta chains below was sequenced from the same sample in a study of early T cells in non-severe SARS-CoV-2 infection. TCRdb redid the calling of the 5' RACE reads with MiXCR, one entry per CDR3 protein. This sample has about 110,000 distinct CDR3 sequences, with over 9.5% found just once. Sequencing was performed on whole blood, taken at baseline. The receptor set was obtained from an adult who was a healthcare worker with PCR-confirmed SARS-CoV-2 infection or an uninfected control (not recorded which).

The rearrangement joins TRBV5-4 to TRBJ2-3, with 9 bases lining up with TRBD2. The CDR3 is made up of 16 amino acids. Germline V gene sequence: CDR1 SGHNT, CDR2 YYREEE (reference sequence). The junction had 8 bases not matched to a gene; V was cut back by 2 bases and J by 4 bases. The chain's CDR3 is CASSFPREGRADTQYF. The CDR3 coding sequence is TGTGCCAGCAGCTTTCCGCGGGAGGGCCGCGCAGATACGCAGTATTTT.

This clonotype was picked up a small number of times. The rearrangement links TRBV12-3 or TRBV12-4 to TRBJ1-2, with D perhaps TRBD1 (6 bases). This CDR3 has 15 residues. The V end was cut by 5 bases, the J end by 0 bases, with 13 bases between. The CDR3 DNA reads as TGTGCCAGCAGTCCGTCAGGGGACCCTAACTATGGCTACACCTTC. It translates to CASSPSGDPNYGYTF.

In this sample, this clonotype turned up many times. The chain combines TRBV27 with TRBJ1-1; 10 positions agree with TRBD1. Germline CDR1 reads MNHEY; CDR2 reads SMNVEV (reference sequence). After removal of 6 bases from V and 7 bases from J, the junction contained 5 bases not matched to a gene. The CDR3 consists of 13 residues. The CDR3, as DNA: TGTGCCAGCAGGCCGACAGGGGGCATTGAAGCTTTCTTT. Protein: CASRPTGGIEAFF.

The chain couples TRBV6-6 to TRBJ1-1; TRBD1 matches 8 bases. The CDR3 runs 13 residues. Germline V gene sequence: CDR1 MNHNY, CDR2 SVGAGI (reference sequence). The trim removed 4 bases at V and 11 bases at J, leaving 9 bases unmatched. The CDR3 region has the DNA TGTGCCAGCAGTTTCAGGGGGCGGGAGGGGGCTTTCTTT. It encodes CASSFRGREGAFF.